The present T cell receptor (beta chain) was sequenced within a study of blood T cells in healthy people across ages. Every participating donor contributed roughly 10 milliliters of peripheral blood through a draw. This clonotype has just a few counts. Its target is unknown. For the second PCR, which ran for about 7 to 11 cycles, a sample-barcoded 5' primer and a J-beta primer mix were used. A template-switch adaptor containing 12 random nucleotides labeled each cDNA molecule. Every sample gave at least 2.5 million paired-end reads containing CDR3. TCRdb re-derived calls from the 5' RACE reads in MiXCR, one entry per CDR3 protein. Of 1.5 million to 2 million distinct CDR3 sequences detected, 49% appear once; the ten largest clones hold about 2.1%. Study-wide results and limits: When set beside aged donors, long-lived donors presented more naive CD4+ cells and higher diversity.

The germline gives CDR1 SGHTA, CDR2 FQGNSA. The CDR3 runs 14 residues. J is TRBJ2-4 and V is TRBV7-2; D may match TRBD1 or TRBD2 (7 bases each). Matching the DNA end better, TRBJ2-5 makes the J call doubtful. Material for sequencing was blood. The sequence was collected from a woman between 40 and 50 years old in good health. DNA for the CDR3: TGTGCCAGCAGCCCCTGGGGCAGGGGGGGGACCCAGTACTTC. It codes for CASSPWGRGGTQYF.